A selection of T cell receptor beta chains follows, all from one sample in a study of CD8 T cells in ankylosing spondylitis. Each CDR3 protein gets one entry after TCRdb re-called the 5' RACE reads with MiXCR. The profile covers fewer than 550,000 distinct CDR3 sequences, with roughly 5% appearing a single time and approximately 3.5% taken by the ten largest. The sequenced sample was blood, either unsorted or a sorted T cell fraction (not recorded which). These receptors all come from a male donor with ankylosing spondylitis. Each CDR3 is given with its conserved first and last residue. Each record gives: clone size, D gene, J gene, V gene, CDR3 protein, CDR3 DNA. The D gene is left open where the match is weak. Clone size is given as once, few or many counts, or a class when the clone is expanded.

abundance: many
d_gene: .
j_gene: TRBJ1-1
v_gene: TRBV12-3/TRBV12-4
CDR3aa: CASIATGGRNTEAFF
CDR3nt: TGTGCCAGCATTGCGACAGGAGGTCGGAACACTGAAGCTTTCTTT

abundance: many
d_gene: .
j_gene: TRBJ2-2
v_gene: TRBV9
CDR3aa: CASSVDSPLPGELFF
CDR3nt: TGTGCCAGCAGCGTAGATTCCCCTCTACCGGGGGAGCTGTTTTTT

abundance: many
d_gene: .
j_gene: TRBJ1-2
v_gene: TRBV5-1
CDR3aa: CASSLEPEKNRRYGYTF
CDR3nt: TGCGCCAGCAGCTTGGAACCGGAGAAAAATCGGAGGTATGGCTACACCTTC

abundance: many
d_gene: .
j_gene: TRBJ2-3
v_gene: TRBV7-2
CDR3aa: CASIPVGITSTDTQYF
CDR3nt: TGTGCCAGCATCCCCGTGGGGATCACTAGCACAGATACGCAGTATTTT

abundance: many
d_gene: TRBD2
j_gene: TRBJ2-1
v_gene: TRBV29-1
CDR3aa: CSVLVSGRAHYNEQFF
CDR3nt: TGCAGCGTTCTGGTATCCGGGAGGGCCCATTACAATGAGCAGTTCTTC

abundance: many
d_gene: .
j_gene: TRBJ2-1
v_gene: TRBV29-1
CDR3aa: CSVEVLYNEQFF
CDR3nt: TGCAGCGTTGAGGTCCTCTACAATGAGCAGTTCTTC

abundance: many
d_gene: TRBD1
j_gene: TRBJ2-1
v_gene: TRBV5-6
CDR3aa: CASTGQGRYNEQFF
CDR3nt: TGTGCCAGCACCGGACAGGGGAGATACAATGAGCAGTTCTTC

abundance: many
d_gene: .
j_gene: TRBJ2-2
v_gene: TRBV20-1
CDR3aa: CSASGTANTGELFF
CDR3nt: TGCAGTGCTTCGGGCACCGCGAACACCGGGGAGCTGTTTTTT

abundance: many
d_gene: .
j_gene: TRBJ1-1
v_gene: TRBV29-1
CDR3aa: CSVEGGEHPNTEAFF
CDR3nt: TGCAGCGTTGAAGGGGGGGAACACCCGAACACTGAAGCTTTCTTT

abundance: many
d_gene: .
j_gene: TRBJ2-3
v_gene: TRBV29-1
CDR3aa: CSVPAAFLDTQYF
CDR3nt: TGCAGCGTACCCGCGGCCTTTCTGGATACGCAGTATTTT

abundance: many
d_gene: TRBD1
j_gene: TRBJ1-2
v_gene: TRBV6-1
CDR3aa: CASALRDRAIYGYTF
CDR3nt: TGTGCCAGCGCTCTCCGGGACAGGGCCATCTATGGCTACACCTTC

abundance: many
d_gene: .
j_gene: TRBJ2-7
v_gene: TRBV7-2
CDR3aa: CASSLYGGSLYEQYF
CDR3nt: TGTGCCAGCAGCTTATACGGGGGCTCTTTGTACGAGCAGTACTTC